This is a list of T cell receptor beta chains from one sample in a study of shared clonotypes between healthy human individuals. Here immunoSEQ multiplex PCR was the method, and the copy in TCRdb shows in-frame clones only, minus some. The sample records about 2 million clones, roughly 95% being singletons. Sequenced sample: naive CD4+ T cells sorted from blood. The receptors come from a man aged 18 to 29 in good health. The CDR3 runs from the conserved cysteine through the conserved F or W. Each record gives: D gene, V gene, clone size, J gene, CDR3 DNA, CDR3 protein. The D gene is left open where the match is weak. Where a row states a size, it is once, few, many or the class of an expanded clone; other rows omit it.

NA	TRBV7-9	NA	TRBJ1-2	TGTGCCAGCAGCTTAGACTCCCGACCCAGAAGTTACACCTTC	CASSLDSRPRSYTF
NA	TRBV7-6	NA	TRBJ2-6	TGTGCCAGCAGCTTAGGCCACGTCCTGACTTTC	CASSLGHVLTF
TRBD2	TRBV28	NA	TRBJ2-5	TGTGCCAGCAGTAACGAGCGGGGGGAGACCCGGTACTTC	CASSNERGETRYF
TRBD1	TRBV2	NA	TRBJ2-7	TGTGCCAGCATAGACAGGGGAGAGAGGACGTTAGCCTACGAGCAGTACTTC	CASIDRGERTLAYEQYF
NA	TRBV30	once	TRBJ1-1	TGTGCCTGGAGCTTCCGGGACGTCTATGAGAACACTGAAGCTTTCTTT	CAWSFRDVYENTEAFF
TRBD2	TRBV4-3	NA	TRBJ2-1	TGCGCCAGCAGCCAAGGGGTTAGCGGGAGCAAGAACTACAATGAGCAGTTCTTC	CASSQGVSGSKNYNEQFF
TRBD2	TRBV7-2	NA	TRBJ2-7	TGTGCCAGCAGCTTAGCCGCTAGCGGGAGGTCTGAAGAGCAGTACTTC	CASSLAASGRSEEQYF
TRBD1	TRBV5-1	NA	TRBJ2-5	TGCGCCAGCAGGCCCCAGGGGGCCCAAGAGACCCAGTACTTC	CASRPQGAQETQYF
NA	TRBV5-1	NA	TRBJ1-1	TGCGCCAGCAGCTGGACACCGAACACTGAAGCTTTCTTT	CASSWTPNTEAFF
NA	TRBV30	NA	TRBJ2-7	TGTGCCTGGAGTGTGCACAGGGACTACGAGCAGTACTTC	CAWSVHRDYEQYF
NA	TRBV7-2	NA	TRBJ1-4	TGTGCCAGCAGCTTAGTGGAGGGGATAGCTAATGAAAAACTGTTTTTT	CASSLVEGIANEKLFF
TRBD2	TRBV27	NA	TRBJ2-5	TGTGCCAGCAGTTTATGGACTAGCGGGGGATTCGAGACCCAGTACTTC	CASSLWTSGGFETQYF
NA	TRBV28	NA	TRBJ1-5	TGTGCCAGCAGCCCCGGGACATCTTATAGCAATCAGCCCCAGCATTTT	CASSPGTSYSNQPQHF
NA	TRBV11-1	NA	TRBJ2-3	TGTGCCAGCAGCTTAGAGGTTAGCGCAGATACGCAGTATTTT	CASSLEVSADTQYF
NA	TRBV6-5	NA	TRBJ1-5	TGTGCCAGCAGCCGGGATGTTGGTCAGCCCCAGCATTTT	CASSRDVGQPQHF
NA	TRBV7-2	once	TRBJ1-3	TGTGCCAGCAGCCTAGGAACAGGGCCGAGCTCTGGAAACACCATATATTTT	CASSLGTGPSSGNTIYF
NA	TRBV5-1	NA	TRBJ1-1	TGCGCCAGCAGCTCCGGACAATCGGGGAGAGCTTTCTTT	CASSSGQSGRAFF
TRBD1	TRBV10-3	NA	TRBJ1-2	TGTGCCATCAGTGAGTCGAGTCGAGGGACAGAAAACTATGGCTACACCTTC	CAISESSRGTENYGYTF
TRBD1	TRBV4-1	NA	TRBJ2-1	TGCGCCAGCAGCCATGCCCCGGGACAGGGGAACAATGAGCAGTTCTTC	CASSHAPGQGNNEQFF
TRBD2	TRBV5-6	NA	TRBJ2-5	TGTGCCAGCAGCTTGGGACTAGCGAGCGTTCAAGAGACCCAGTACTTC	CASSLGLASVQETQYF
NA	TRBV5-4	NA	TRBJ2-5	TGTGCCAGCAGCCCCTACGACAGGGGAGGGCCTACTGACCAAGAGACCCAGTACTTC	CASSPYDRGGPTDQETQYF
NA	TRBV5-1	NA	TRBJ2-5	TGCGCCAGCAGCTTGGCCGCAGGGCAAGAGACCCAGTACTTC	CASSLAAGQETQYF
NA	TRBV6-5	NA	TRBJ2-7	TGTGCCAGCAGATCGGGACCGAGATACGAGCAGTACTTC	CASRSGPRYEQYF
TRBD1	TRBV28	NA	TRBJ1-4	TGTGCCAGCAGTCACCACACAGGGGGGGATGAAAAACTGTTTTTT	CASSHHTGGDEKLFF
NA	TRBV27	NA	TRBJ1-1	TGTGCCAGCAGTTTATCGACACTGAACACTGAAGCTTTCTTT	CASSLSTLNTEAFF